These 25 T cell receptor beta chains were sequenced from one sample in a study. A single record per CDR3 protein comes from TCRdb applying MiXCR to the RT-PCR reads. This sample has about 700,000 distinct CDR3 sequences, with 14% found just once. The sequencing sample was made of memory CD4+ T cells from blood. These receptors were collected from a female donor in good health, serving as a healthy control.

The CDR3 bases are TGTGCCTGGAGTGGTTGGCTAGGTAACTACACCTTC. Amino acids: CAWSGWLGNYTF. The chain links TRBV30 to TRBJ1-2, with D unclear. V lost 1 base to trimming and J lost 10 bases, with 13 bases between them. The CDR3 covers 12 residues. CDR1 is GTSNPN, CDR2 SVGIG, per germline (reference sequence).

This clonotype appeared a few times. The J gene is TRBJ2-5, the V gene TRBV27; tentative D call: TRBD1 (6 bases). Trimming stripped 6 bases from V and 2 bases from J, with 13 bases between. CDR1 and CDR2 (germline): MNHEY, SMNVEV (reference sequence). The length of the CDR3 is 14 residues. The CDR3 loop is CASRGAGAQETQYF. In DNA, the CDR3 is TGTGCCAGCAGGGGGGCTGGCGCGCAAGAGACCCAGTACTTC.

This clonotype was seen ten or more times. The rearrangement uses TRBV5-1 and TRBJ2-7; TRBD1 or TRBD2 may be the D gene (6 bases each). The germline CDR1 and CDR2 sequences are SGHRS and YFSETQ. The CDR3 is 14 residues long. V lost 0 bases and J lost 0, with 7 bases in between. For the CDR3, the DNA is TGCGCCAGCAGCTTGGGGGGGGCCTCCTACGAGCAGTACTTC. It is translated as CASSLGGASYEQYF. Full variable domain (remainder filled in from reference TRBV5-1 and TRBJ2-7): KAGVTQTPRYLIKTRGQQVTLSCSPISGHRSVSWYQQTPGQGLQFLFEYFSETQRNKGNFPGRFSGRQFSNSRSEMNVSTLELGDSALYLCASSLGGASYEQYFGPGTRLTVT.

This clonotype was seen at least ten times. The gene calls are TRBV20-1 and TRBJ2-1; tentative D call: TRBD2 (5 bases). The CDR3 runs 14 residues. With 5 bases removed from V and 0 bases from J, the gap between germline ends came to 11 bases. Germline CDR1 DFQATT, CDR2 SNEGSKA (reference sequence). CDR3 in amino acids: CSAFLANSYNEQFF. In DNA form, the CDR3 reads TGCAGTGCTTTCCTAGCTAACTCCTACAATGAGCAGTTCTTC.

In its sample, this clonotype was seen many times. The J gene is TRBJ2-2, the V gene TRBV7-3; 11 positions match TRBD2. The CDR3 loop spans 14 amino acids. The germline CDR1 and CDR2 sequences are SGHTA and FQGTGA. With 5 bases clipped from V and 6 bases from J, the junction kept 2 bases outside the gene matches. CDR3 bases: TGTGCCAGCAGCCCGGGACTAGCGGCCGGGGAGCTGTTTTTT. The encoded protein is CASSPGLAAGELFF. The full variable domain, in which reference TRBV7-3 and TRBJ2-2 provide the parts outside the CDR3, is GAGVSQTPSNKVTEKGKYVELRCDPISGHTALYWYRQSLGQGPEFLIYFQGTGAADDSGLPNDRFFAVRPEGSVSTLKIQRTERGDSAVYLCASSPGLAAGELFFGEGSRLTVL.

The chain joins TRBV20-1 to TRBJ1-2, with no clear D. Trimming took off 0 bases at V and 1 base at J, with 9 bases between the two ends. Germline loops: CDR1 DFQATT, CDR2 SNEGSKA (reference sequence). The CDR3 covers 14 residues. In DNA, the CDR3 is TGCAGTGCTAGAGATCATGGGGATAACTATGGCTACACCTTC. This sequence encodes CSARDHGDNYGYTF.

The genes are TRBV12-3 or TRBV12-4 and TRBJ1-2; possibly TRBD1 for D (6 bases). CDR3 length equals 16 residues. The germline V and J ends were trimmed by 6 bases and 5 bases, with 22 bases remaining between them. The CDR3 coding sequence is TGTGCCAGCAGATCAATCGAAACAGGGTACCGATATGGCTACACCTTC. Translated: CASRSIETGYRYGYTF.

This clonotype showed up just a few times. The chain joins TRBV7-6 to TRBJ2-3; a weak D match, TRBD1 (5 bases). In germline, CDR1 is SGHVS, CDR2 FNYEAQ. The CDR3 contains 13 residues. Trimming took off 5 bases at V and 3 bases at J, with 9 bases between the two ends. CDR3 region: CASSQQETDTQYF. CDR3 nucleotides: TGTGCCAGCAGCCAACAGGAGACAGATACGCAGTATTTT. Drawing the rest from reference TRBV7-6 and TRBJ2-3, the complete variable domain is GAGVSQSPRYKVTKRGQDVALRCDPISGHVSLYWYRQALGQGPEFLTYFNYEAQQDKSGLPNDRFSAERPEGSISTLTIQRTEQRDSAMYRCASSQQETDTQYFGPGTRLTVL.

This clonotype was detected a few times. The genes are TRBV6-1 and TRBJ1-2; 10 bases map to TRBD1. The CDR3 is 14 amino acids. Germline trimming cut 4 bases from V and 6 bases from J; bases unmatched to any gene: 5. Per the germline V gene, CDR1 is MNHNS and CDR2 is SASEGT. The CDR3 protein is CASSGPDRGDGYTF. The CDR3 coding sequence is TGTGCCAGCAGTGGCCCGGACAGGGGGGATGGCTACACCTTC.

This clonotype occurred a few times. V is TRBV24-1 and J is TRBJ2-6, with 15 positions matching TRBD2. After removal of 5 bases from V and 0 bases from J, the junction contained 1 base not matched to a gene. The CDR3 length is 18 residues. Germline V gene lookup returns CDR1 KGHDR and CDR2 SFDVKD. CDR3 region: CATSGGLAGGSGANVLTF. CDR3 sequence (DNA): TGTGCCACCAGTGGGGGACTAGCGGGGGGCTCTGGGGCCAACGTCCTGACTTTC.

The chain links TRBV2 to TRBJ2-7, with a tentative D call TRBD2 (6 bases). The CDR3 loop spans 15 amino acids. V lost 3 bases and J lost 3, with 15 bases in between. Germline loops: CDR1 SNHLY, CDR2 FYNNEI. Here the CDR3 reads CASSDRELAHYEQYF. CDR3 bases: TGTGCCAGCAGTGATCGGGAACTAGCTCACTACGAGCAGTACTTC.

The CDR3 loop is CASSAATGGRAPLHF. The CDR3 DNA reads TGTGCCAGCAGCGCGGCGACAGGGGGCCGGGCACCCCTCCACTTT. This chain connects TRBV9 to TRBJ1-6; TRBD1 agrees at 10 bases. Germline trimming cut 3 bases from V and 11 bases from J; bases unmatched to any gene: 8. CDR1 is SGDLS and CDR2 is YYNGEE in the germline V gene. The CDR3 length is 15 residues.

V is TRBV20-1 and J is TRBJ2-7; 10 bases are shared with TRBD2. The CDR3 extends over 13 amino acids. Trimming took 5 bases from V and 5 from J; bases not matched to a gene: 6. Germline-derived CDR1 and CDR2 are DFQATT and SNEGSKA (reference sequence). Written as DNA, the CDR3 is TGCAGTGCTCCTAGCGGGGGTTTCAACGAGCAGTACTTC. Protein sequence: CSAPSGGFNEQYF.

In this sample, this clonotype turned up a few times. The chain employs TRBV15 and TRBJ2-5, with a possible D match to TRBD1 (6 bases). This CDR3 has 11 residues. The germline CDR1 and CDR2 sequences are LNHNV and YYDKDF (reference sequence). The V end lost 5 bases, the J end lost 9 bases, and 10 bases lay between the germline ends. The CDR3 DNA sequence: TGTGCCACCAGCCGGTGGGGGCCCCAGTACTTC. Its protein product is CATSRWGPQYF.

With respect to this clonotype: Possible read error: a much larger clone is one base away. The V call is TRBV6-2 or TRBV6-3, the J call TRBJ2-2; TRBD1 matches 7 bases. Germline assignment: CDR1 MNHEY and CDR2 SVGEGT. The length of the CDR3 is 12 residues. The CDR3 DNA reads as TGTGCCAACAGTCAGGGGGCCGGGGAGCTGTTTTTT. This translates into CANSQGAGELFF.

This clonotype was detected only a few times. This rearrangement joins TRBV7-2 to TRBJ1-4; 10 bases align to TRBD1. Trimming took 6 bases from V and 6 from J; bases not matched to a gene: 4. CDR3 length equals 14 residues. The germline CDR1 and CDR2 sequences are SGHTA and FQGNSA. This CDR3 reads CASRSGTGDEKLFF. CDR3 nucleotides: TGTGCCAGCAGGTCCGGGACAGGGGATGAAAAACTGTTTTTT.

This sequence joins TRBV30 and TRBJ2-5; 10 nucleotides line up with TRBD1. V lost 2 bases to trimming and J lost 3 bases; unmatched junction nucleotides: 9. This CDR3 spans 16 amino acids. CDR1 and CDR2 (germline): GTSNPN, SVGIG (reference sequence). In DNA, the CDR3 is TGTGCCTGGAGTAAGGGTCCGGGGACAGGGGAAGAGACCCAGTACTTC. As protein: CAWSKGPGTGEETQYF.

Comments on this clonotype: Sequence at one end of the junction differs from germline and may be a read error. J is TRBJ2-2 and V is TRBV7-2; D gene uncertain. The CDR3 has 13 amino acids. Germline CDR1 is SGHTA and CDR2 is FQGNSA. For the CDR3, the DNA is TGTGCCAACAGCCTACAAGACACCGGGGAGCTGTTTTTT. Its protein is CANSLQDTGELFF.

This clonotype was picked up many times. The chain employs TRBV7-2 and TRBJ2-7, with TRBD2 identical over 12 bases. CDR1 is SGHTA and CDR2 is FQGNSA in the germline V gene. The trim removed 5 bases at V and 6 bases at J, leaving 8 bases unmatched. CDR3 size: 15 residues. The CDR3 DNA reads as TGTGCCAGCAGCCGTCTGACTAGCGGGAGTGGCGAGCAGTACTTC. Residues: CASSRLTSGSGEQYF.

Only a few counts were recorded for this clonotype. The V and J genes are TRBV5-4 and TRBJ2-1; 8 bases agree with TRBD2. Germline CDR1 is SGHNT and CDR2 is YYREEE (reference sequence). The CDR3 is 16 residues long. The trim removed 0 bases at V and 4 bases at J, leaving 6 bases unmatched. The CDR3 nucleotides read TGTGCCAGCAGCTTGGTAAAACTAGCGGATTACAATGAGCAGTTCTTC. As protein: CASSLVKLADYNEQFF.

DNA for the CDR3: TGTGCCAGCAGGGGGGGGACTAGCGGGAACACAGATACGCAGTATTTT. Protein product: CASRGGTSGNTDTQYF. This chain uses TRBV28 with TRBJ2-3; 13 positions match TRBD2. CDR3 length: 16 amino acids. CDR1 MDHEN and CDR2 SYDVKM come from the germline V gene. The V segment lost 6 bases and the J segment 2 bases; nucleotides outside the gene matches: 5.

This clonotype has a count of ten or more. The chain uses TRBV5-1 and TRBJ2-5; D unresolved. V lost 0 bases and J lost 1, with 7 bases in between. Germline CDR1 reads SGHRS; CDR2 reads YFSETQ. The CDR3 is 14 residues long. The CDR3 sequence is CASSLDPPQETQYF. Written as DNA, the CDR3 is TGCGCCAGCAGCTTGGATCCCCCCCAAGAGACCCAGTACTTC. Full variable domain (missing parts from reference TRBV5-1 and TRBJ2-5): KAGVTQTPRYLIKTRGQQVTLSCSPISGHRSVSWYQQTPGQGLQFLFEYFSETQRNKGNFPGRFSGRQFSNSRSEMNVSTLELGDSALYLCASSLDPPQETQYFGPGTRLLVL.

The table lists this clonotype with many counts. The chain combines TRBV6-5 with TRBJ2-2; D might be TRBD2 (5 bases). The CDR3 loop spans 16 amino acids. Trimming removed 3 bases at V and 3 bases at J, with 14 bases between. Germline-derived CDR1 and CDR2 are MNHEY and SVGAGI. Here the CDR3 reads CASSYSGVADTGELFF. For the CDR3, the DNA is TGTGCCAGCAGTTATTCCGGGGTTGCCGACACCGGGGAGCTGTTTTTT.

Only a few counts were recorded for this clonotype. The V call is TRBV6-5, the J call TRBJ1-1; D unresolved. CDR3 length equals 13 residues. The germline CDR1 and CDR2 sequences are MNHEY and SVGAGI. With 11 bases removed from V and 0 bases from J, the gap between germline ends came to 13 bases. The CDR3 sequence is CASQPRLNTEAFF. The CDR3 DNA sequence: TGTGCCTCCCAACCAAGGTTGAACACTGAAGCTTTCTTT.

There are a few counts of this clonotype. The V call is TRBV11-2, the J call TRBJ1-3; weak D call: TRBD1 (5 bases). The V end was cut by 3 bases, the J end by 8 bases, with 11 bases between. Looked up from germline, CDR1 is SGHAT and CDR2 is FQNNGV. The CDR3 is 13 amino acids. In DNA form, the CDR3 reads TGTGCCAGCAGCTTGGGACCGCGGTACACCATATATTTT. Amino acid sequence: CASSLGPRYTIYF.